The clone carrying this T cell receptor beta chain was recorded at least ten times. Cells are PBMCs isolated from around 9.4 ml of fresh blood. These data belong to a study of T cells in Graves' hyperthyroidism and ophthalmopathy. CDR1 is GTSNPN, CDR2 SVGIG, per germline (reference sequence). V was clipped by 3 bases and J by 1 base, with 6 bases between them. The CDR3 spans 12 residues. There were TCR beta CDR3 regions amplified from RNA transcripts. The HTBI primer set was used in a first-round RT-PCR of the TCR CDR3. TCRdb processed the multiplex PCR reads anew with MiXCR; each CDR3 protein has one entry. This sample yields about 530,000 distinct CDR3 sequences, of which about 15% are seen a single time; about 16% belongs to the top ten.

The receptor's source is a woman between 18 and 30 years old with Graves' ophthalmopathy. Sequenced sample: blood. This chain connects TRBV30 to TRBJ1-1; D is ambiguous. The CDR3 sequence is CAWSGTNTEAFF. Written as DNA, the CDR3 is TGTGCCTGGAGCGGAACGAACACTGAAGCTTTCTTT.